This T cell receptor (beta chain) appears in the sequencing data of a study of blood T cell repertoires in COVID-19. Whole-study context: Sites across the United States, Italy and Spain contributed samples from acute and convalescent COVID-19. The analysed material was cDNA or gDNA that came from T cells, B-cell-depleted T cells, or PBMCs.

Sequenced by immunoSEQ multiplex PCR; TCRdb stores in-frame clones only, minus some. The repertoire holds 200,000 to 250,000 clones, approximately 83% seen once, with just over 3% in the top ten. Germline V gives CDR1 SNHLY, CDR2 FYNNEI. The CDR3 loop spans 14 amino acids. Trimming removed 6 bases at V and 5 bases at J, with 13 bases between. The receptor's source is a woman in her 30s who had recovered from COVID-19. The sample was peripheral blood. This sequence joins TRBV2 and TRBJ1-4, with D maybe TRBD1 (5 bases). Here the CDR3 reads CASRDTTGNEKLFF. The CDR3 DNA sequence: TGTGCCAGCAGAGATACAACAGGAAATGAAAAACTGTTTTTT.